This TCR beta chain was captured in a study of cytomegalovirus exposure and HLA in healthy donors. Study summary: The Caucasian-associated ancestry cluster contained approximately 81% of the roughly 390 genotyped donors. Overall study results and limits: Accounts indicate the classifier identified cytomegalovirus status with strong specificity and sensitivity.

Researchers ran the PCR with 60 Vbeta and 13 Jbeta primers. Original analysis: In a later analysis, some 11 million of tens of millions of unique beta chains occurred in at least two donors. The assay was immunoSEQ multiplex PCR, and TCRdb's table has in-frame clones only and misses some. D and trimming come from the DNA, and the V and J calls and clone size come from that table. The sample lists fewer than 250,000 clones, less than 85% occurring once. Germline CDR1 and CDR2: MNHEY and SVGAGI. The CDR3 contains 16 residues. The V end was cut by 2 bases, the J end by 1 base, with 12 bases between. Concerning this clone itself: Its antigen is still unknown.

Sequencing input: PBMCs. This sequence originates from a man younger than 35 in good health and CMV-seronegative. This rearrangement joins TRBV6-5 to TRBJ2-1; no firm D call. As DNA, the CDR3 is TGTGCCAGCAGTTACGTCGACTCTGGGTCCTACAATGAGCAGTTCTTC. Translated: CASSYVDSGSYNEQFF.